Presented here are 27 T cell receptor beta chains from one specimen sequenced in a study of T-cell memory formation after mild COVID-19. Using its own MiXCR run on the 5' RACE reads, TCRdb lists one record per CDR3 protein. The sample shows 500,000 to 650,000 distinct CDR3 sequences, about 20% of them seen only once. Sample: PBMCs or a T cell subset sorted from them (not recorded which). All receptors derive from an adult woman who had mild COVID-19 (a few samples of this study predate the infection). Cell type and time point are not known.

The rearrangement links TRBV20-1 to TRBJ2-1, with TRBD2 matching 9 bases. The germline V gene encodes CDR1 DFQATT and CDR2 SNEGSKA (reference sequence). The CDR3 has 16 amino acids. Trimming cost V 0 bases and J 0 bases; bases outside gene matches: 3. DNA for the CDR3: TGCAGTGCTAGAGATCTAGCGGGGAGCTCCTACAATGAGCAGTTCTTC. Protein product: CSARDLAGSSYNEQFF.

The rearrangement uses TRBV20-1 and TRBJ2-1, with D possibly TRBD1 on 6 matching bases. The CDR3 runs 13 residues. V was clipped by 6 bases and J by 8 bases, with 17 bases between them. In germline, CDR1 is DFQATT, CDR2 SNEGSKA (reference sequence). The CDR3 spells CSAVGHYGYEQFF. As DNA, the CDR3 is TGCAGTGCGGTGGGACACTATGGCTATGAGCAGTTCTTC.

This clonotype was seen a few times. The chain is built from TRBV7-2 and TRBJ2-7; D unclear. CDR3 length: 14 residues. From germline, CDR1 is SGHTA and CDR2 FQGNSA. V shed 2 bases and J shed 7 bases, with 15 bases lying between them. CDR3: CASSLKRTDGEQYF. CDR3 DNA sequence: TGTGCCAGCAGCTTAAAAAGGACCGACGGAGAGCAGTACTTC.

The count of this clonotype is one. The junction shows a germline mismatch at one end, possibly a read error. The gene calls are TRBV6-1 and TRBJ2-1; TRBD1 matches at 7 bases. CDR3 length: 14 amino acids. Germline CDR1 MNHNS, CDR2 SASEGT. The CDR3 bases are TGTGACAGCAGGCCCCCGGGACAGTACAATGAGCAGTTCTTC. Protein product: CDSRPPGQYNEQFF.

The table lists this clonotype with a few counts. The chain recombines TRBV3-1 with TRBJ1-1; tentatively, D is TRBD1 (5 bases). Germline CDR1 reads LGHDT; CDR2 reads YNNKEL (reference sequence). CDR3 length: 15 residues. V shed 3 bases and J shed 5 bases, with 16 bases lying between them. CDR3: CASSQGGQMRTEAFF. CDR3 sequence (DNA): TGTGCCAGCAGCCAGGGGGGTCAGATGAGAACTGAAGCTTTCTTT.

The gene calls are TRBV7-7 and TRBJ2-2; TRBD2 is a possible D gene (6 bases). CDR3 length: 14 amino acids. CDR1 SSHAT and CDR2 FNYEAQ come from the germline V gene (reference sequence). CDR3 sequence reads: CASRGGTNTGELFF. In nucleotides, the CDR3 is TGTGCTAGCCGGGGCGGGACTAACACCGGGGAGCTGTTTTTT.

V gene TRBV4-1 combines with J gene TRBJ2-3; TRBD2 matches 8 bases. Germline trimming cut 7 bases from V and 4 bases from J; bases unmatched to any gene: 4. Germline V gene data show CDR1 as MGHRA and CDR2 as YSYEKL. The CDR3 is 13 residues long. The CDR3 here is CASTGLVADTQYF. The DNA of the CDR3 is TGCGCCAGCACGGGACTAGTCGCAGATACGCAGTATTTT.

The chain combines TRBV20-1 with TRBJ1-1, with 7 bases that match TRBD1. CDR3 length: 14 amino acids. Germline CDR1 DFQATT, CDR2 SNEGSKA (reference sequence). Trimming cost V 1 base and J 1 base; bases outside gene matches: 3. The CDR3 loop is CSARVGTANTEAFF. CDR3 nucleotides: TGCAGTGCTAGAGTTGGGACAGCGAACACTGAAGCTTTCTTT.

CDR3 DNA sequence: TGTGCCACCCGGATGGCGGGAGTATCCTACAATGAGCAGTTCTTC. Amino acids: CATRMAGVSYNEQFF. The chain has TRBV12-3 or TRBV12-4 and TRBJ2-1; 7 nucleotides agree with TRBD2. CDR3 length: 15 amino acids. V shed 10 bases and J 1 base; nucleotides not matched to a gene: 10.

A few counts support this clonotype. The chain recombines TRBV6-1 with TRBJ2-7; 7 bases map to TRBD2. This CDR3 is 16 amino acids long. Germline lookup yields CDR1 MNHNS and CDR2 SASEGT. The V and J ends lost 3 bases and 3 bases, in that order; junction bases with no gene match: 11. CDR3 bases: TGTGCCAGCAGTGATTTAGGATTAGCGGGTTACTACGAGCAGTACTTC. It yields the protein CASSDLGLAGYYEQYF.

This rearrangement joins TRBV18 to TRBJ1-1, with a weak D call TRBD1 (6 bases). The CDR3 has 16 amino acids. The V gene lost 2 bases and the J gene lost 1 base, with 14 bases spanning the gap. The germline V gene has CDR1 KGHSH and CDR2 LQKENI. The CDR3 is CASSPKPPTGNTEAFF. The CDR3, as DNA: TGTGCCAGCTCACCAAAGCCGCCGACAGGGAACACTGAAGCTTTCTTT.

The chain joins TRBV7-2 to TRBJ1-1, with unresolved D. CDR1 is SGHTA, CDR2 FQGNSA, per germline. CDR3 length equals 14 residues. Trimming took off 6 bases at V and 3 bases at J, with 14 bases between the two ends. This chain's CDR3 is CASRHGGLYTEAFF. The CDR3 DNA reads as TGTGCCAGCAGGCACGGAGGGCTCTACACTGAAGCTTTCTTT.

This chain uses TRBV12-3 or TRBV12-4 with TRBJ2-6, with a tentative D call TRBD1 (6 bases). V was pared by 0 bases and J by 0 bases, with 12 bases between. The CDR3 has 18 residues. The DNA of the CDR3 is TGTGCCAGCAGTTTAGCTCCAGGGGCCTCCTCTGGGGCCAACGTCCTGACTTTC. Its protein product is CASSLAPGASSGANVLTF.

In this sample, this clonotype turned up a few times. V gene TRBV11-3 combines with J gene TRBJ1-3; 8 positions agree with TRBD1. CDR1 and CDR2 from the germline V gene are SGHNT and YENEEA. Losses at the gene ends were 5 bases for V and 1 base for J; bases not matched to a gene: 7. The CDR3 has 16 residues. The CDR3: CASSAGGLKSGNTIYF. CDR3 DNA: TGTGCCAGCAGCGCAGGGGGCCTTAAATCTGGAAACACCATATATTTT.

This clonotype was counted a few times. The chain links TRBV5-1 to TRBJ2-3; D remains ambiguous. This CDR3 has 16 amino acids. Trimming stripped 0 bases from V and 0 bases from J, with 11 bases between. CDR1 and CDR2 from the germline V gene are SGHRS and YFSETQ. CDR3 region: CASSLEGRTSTDTQYF. CDR3 nucleotide sequence: TGCGCCAGCAGCTTGGAAGGTCGTACTAGCACAGATACGCAGTATTTT.

This clonotype was observed a few times. This chain links TRBV19 with TRBJ2-1; 12 bases are shared with TRBD2. CDR3 length: 14 residues. Germline assignment: CDR1 LNHDA and CDR2 SQIVND (reference sequence). V was clipped by 8 bases and J by 6 bases; unmatched bases: 5. CDR3 sequence: CASGLAGNVNEQFF. The CDR3, as DNA: TGTGCCAGTGGACTAGCGGGAAATGTCAATGAGCAGTTCTTC.

This clonotype appeared a few times. The chain has TRBV7-2 and TRBJ1-2; 8 bases agree with TRBD1. The CDR3 is 15 amino acids. V trimming: 4 bases; J trimming: 8 bases; junction bases outside the gene matches: 12. Germline V lookup: CDR1 SGHTA, CDR2 FQGNSA. CDR3 region: CASSSQGDRSEGYTF. CDR3 DNA sequence: TGTGCCAGCAGCTCCCAAGGGGACAGGAGTGAGGGCTACACCTTC.

This clonotype has just a few counts. The chain links TRBV7-9 to TRBJ2-3, with D uncertain. The germline V and J ends were trimmed by 1 base and 1 base, with 9 bases remaining between them. From germline, CDR1 is SEHNR and CDR2 FQNEAQ (reference sequence). The CDR3 is 15 amino acids. The CDR3 DNA reads as TGTGCCAGCAGCTTAGATGTTGGGCGCACAGATACGCAGTATTTT. This encodes CASSLDVGRTDTQYF.

This clonotype was seen a handful of times. The chain couples TRBV20-1 to TRBJ2-2, with 13 bases lining up with TRBD2. The CDR3 has 16 amino acids. V shed 5 bases, J shed 5 bases, and the junction held 8 bases outside the gene matches. CDR1 is DFQATT, CDR2 SNEGSKA, per germline (reference sequence). The CDR3 here is CSAPGLAGPGTGELFF. CDR3 sequence (DNA): TGCAGTGCTCCGGGACTAGCGGGACCCGGGACCGGGGAGCTGTTTTTT.

The V and J genes are TRBV5-1 and TRBJ2-1; D may be TRBD1 (5 bases). In germline, CDR1 is SGHRS, CDR2 YFSETQ. Trimming stripped 0 bases from V and 7 bases from J, with 17 bases between. The length of the CDR3 is 16 residues. This CDR3 reads CASSLEMGLGVNEQFF. CDR3 sequence (DNA): TGCGCCAGCAGCTTGGAAATGGGGTTAGGGGTGAATGAGCAGTTCTTC.

This clonotype was found many times. J is TRBJ2-1 and V is TRBV7-2; 9 positions agree with TRBD2. Trimming took 1 base from V and 0 from J; bases not matched to a gene: 1. Germline CDR1 is SGHTA and CDR2 is FQGNSA. The CDR3 is 16 residues long. Here the CDR3 reads CASSLVSGSSYNEQFF. CDR3 DNA sequence: TGTGCCAGCAGCTTAGTTAGCGGGAGCTCCTACAATGAGCAGTTCTTC.

This clonotype has a handful of counts. V is TRBV3-1 and J is TRBJ2-7; no clear D. Trimming took off 3 bases at V and 6 bases at J, with 18 bases between the two ends. This CDR3 spans 15 amino acids. Germline-derived CDR1 and CDR2 are LGHDT and YNNKEL (reference sequence). The CDR3 sequence: CASSQTNGLYGEQYF. The CDR3 nucleotides are TGTGCCAGCAGCCAGACCAACGGCCTCTATGGCGAGCAGTACTTC.

This chain uses TRBV29-1 with TRBJ2-6; D possibly corresponds to TRBD2 (6 bases). This CDR3 is 15 amino acids long. Germline V CDR1 and CDR2: SQVTM, ANQGSEA. The CDR3 sequence is CFVGGPRSGANVLTF. Written as DNA, the CDR3 is TGCTTTGTTGGAGGGCCGCGCTCTGGGGCCAACGTCCTGACTTTC. The full variable domain, completed using reference TRBV29-1 and TRBJ2-6, is SAVISQKPSRDICQRGTSLTIQCQVDSQVTMMFWYRQQPGQSLTLIATANQGSEATYESGFVIDKFPISRPNLTFSTLTVSNMSPEDSSIYLCFVGGPRSGANVLTFGAGSRLTVL.

This clonotype was seen a handful of times. The gene calls are TRBV10-3 and TRBJ1-1; D ambiguous. Germline V gene data show CDR1 as ENHRY and CDR2 as SYGVKD. V lost 2 bases and J 1 base, leaving 11 bases between the germline ends. This CDR3 is built from 15 residues. DNA of the CDR3: TGTGCCATCAGTGAGCCTTACGGAAGGAACACTGAAGCTTTCTTT. Amino acid sequence: CAISEPYGRNTEAFF.

The table lists this clonotype with a few counts. The chain uses TRBV19 and TRBJ2-1; D gene ambiguous. From germline, CDR1 is LNHDA and CDR2 SQIVND (reference sequence). V was shortened by 8 bases and J by 7 bases, with 6 bases between the two germline ends. The CDR3 loop spans 10 amino acids. The CDR3 loop reads CASSQNEQFF. CDR3 coding DNA: TGTGCCAGTTCCCAGAATGAGCAGTTCTTC.

This clonotype showed up just a few times. This rearrangement joins TRBV4-3 to TRBJ1-1, with D perhaps TRBD1 (6 bases). Trimming cost V 0 bases and J 6 bases, with 14 bases left between them. This CDR3 is built from 15 residues. Germline V CDR1 and CDR2: LGHNA, YSLEER. The CDR3 sequence is CASSQEGAWYSEAFF. CDR3 coding DNA: TGCGCCAGCAGCCAAGAGGGGGCATGGTACTCTGAAGCTTTCTTT.

This clonotype has only a few counts. J is TRBJ2-7 and V is TRBV20-1, with D possibly matching TRBD2 (7 bases). The V and J ends lost 2 bases and 3 bases respectively, with 17 bases between them. Germline CDR1 reads DFQATT; CDR2 reads SNEGSKA (reference sequence). The length of the CDR3 is 15 residues. CDR3 nucleotide sequence: TGCAGTGCTAGATCGGGGGGCAGGGCCCGCTACGAGCAGTACTTC. Translating it yields CSARSGGRARYEQYF.